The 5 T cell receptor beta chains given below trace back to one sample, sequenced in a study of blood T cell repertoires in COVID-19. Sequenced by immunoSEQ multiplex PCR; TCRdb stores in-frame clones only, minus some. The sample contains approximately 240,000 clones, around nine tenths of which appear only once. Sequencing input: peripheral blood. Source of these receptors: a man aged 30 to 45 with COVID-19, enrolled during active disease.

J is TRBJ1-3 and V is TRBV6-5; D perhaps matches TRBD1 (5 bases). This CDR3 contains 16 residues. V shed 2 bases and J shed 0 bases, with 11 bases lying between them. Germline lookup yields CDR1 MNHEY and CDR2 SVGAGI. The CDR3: CASSYTGVASGNTIYF. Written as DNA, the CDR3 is TGTGCCAGCAGTTACACAGGTGTCGCCTCTGGAAACACCATATATTTT.

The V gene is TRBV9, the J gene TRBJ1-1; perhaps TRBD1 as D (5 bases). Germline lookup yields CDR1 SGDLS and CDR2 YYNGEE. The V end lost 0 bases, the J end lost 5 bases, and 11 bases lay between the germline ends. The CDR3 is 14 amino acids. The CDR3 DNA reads TGTGCCAGCAGCGTAGATCAGGGAGGGACTGAAGCTTTCTTT. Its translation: CASSVDQGGTEAFF.

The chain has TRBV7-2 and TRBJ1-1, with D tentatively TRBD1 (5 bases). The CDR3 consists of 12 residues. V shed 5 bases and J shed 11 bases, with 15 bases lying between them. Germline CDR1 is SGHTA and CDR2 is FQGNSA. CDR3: CASSPKFGGAFF. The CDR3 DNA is TGTGCCAGCAGCCCGAAATTTGGGGGGGCTTTCTTT.

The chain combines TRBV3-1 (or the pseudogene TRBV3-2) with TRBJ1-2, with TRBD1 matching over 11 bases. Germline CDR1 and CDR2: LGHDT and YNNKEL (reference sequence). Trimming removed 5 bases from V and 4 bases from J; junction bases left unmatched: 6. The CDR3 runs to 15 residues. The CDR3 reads CASSTRTGGLYGYTF. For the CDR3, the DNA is TGTGCCAGCAGCACCCGGACAGGGGGCCTCTATGGCTACACCTTC.

CDR3: CASSDPPGQASGNTIYF. CDR3 DNA sequence: TGTGCCAGCAGTGACCCCCCGGGACAGGCCTCTGGAAACACCATATATTTT. The gene calls are TRBV6-1 and TRBJ1-3; TRBD1 agrees at 8 bases. Per the germline V gene, CDR1 is MNHNS and CDR2 is SASEGT. The ends lost 3 bases at V and 0 bases at J; junction bases unmatched: 7. The CDR3 has 17 residues.